This TCR beta chain was sequenced during a study of CD8+CD57+ T cells in acquired aplastic anemia. Ten or more counts support this clonotype. Germline values: CDR1 MNHEY, CDR2 SMNVEV (reference sequence). With 2 bases removed from V and 1 base from J, the gap between germline ends came to 9 bases. This CDR3 region has 14 residues. The TCR beta profiling, which covered VDJ combination and CDR3 sequence, was carried out using genomic DNA as the template. Each CDR3 protein is one row after TCRdb ran MiXCR on the reads. In the table there are 150,000 to 200,000 distinct CDR3 sequences, 64% of which are singletons.

This receptor was taken from a human donor with severe aplastic anemia or a healthy control (not recorded which). The material sequenced was sorted CD4+, CD8+, or CD8+CD57+ T cells (not recorded which) from PBMCs. The V gene is TRBV27, the J gene TRBJ2-7, with D perhaps given as TRBD1 or TRBD2 (5 bases each). The CDR3 protein is CASSLNWGSYEQYF. The CDR3 DNA sequence: TGTGCCAGCAGTTTAAACTGGGGGTCCTACGAGCAGTACTTC.